A selection of T cell receptor beta chains follows, all from one sample in a study of blood T cell repertoires in COVID-19. The data were produced by immunoSEQ multiplex PCR, yet TCRdb's version contains in-frame clones alone and is incomplete. The repertoire holds over 350,000 clones, roughly 91% seen once, with approximately 1.2% in the top ten. The sequenced sample consisted of PBMCs or T cells enriched from blood (not recorded which). The receptors shown here come from a woman aged 18-29 years who had recovered from COVID-19. Both conserved end residues are part of each CDR3. A D gene is named only where the DNA matches it firmly. Rows may omit the clone size; those that give it use once, few, many or a size class.

d_gene	abundance	j_gene	v_gene	CDR3aa	CDR3nt
-	-	TRBJ1-1	TRBV5-8	CASSSIGVWGPEAFF	TGTGCCAGCAGCTCGATTGGAGTTTGGGGCCCTGAAGCTTTCTTT
TRBD1	-	TRBJ2-7	TRBV30	CAWSVQGIYEQYF	TGTGCCTGGAGTGTACAGGGGATCTACGAGCAGTACTTC
TRBD2	-	TRBJ2-2	TRBV5-5	CASKLTGGGTGELFF	TGTGCCAGCAAATTGACGGGCGGGGGAACCGGGGAGCTGTTTTTT
TRBD2	-	TRBJ2-5	TRBV7-8	CASSSGTSGSRETQYF	TGTGCCAGCAGCTCAGGGACTAGCGGATCGAGGGAGACCCAGTACTTC
TRBD1	-	TRBJ2-7	TRBV6-5	CASHRGGEQYF	TGTGCCAGCCACAGGGGCGGCGAGCAGTACTTC
TRBD1	once	TRBJ2-6	TRBV9	CASSGPGTGFSGANVLTF	TGTGCCAGCAGCGGCCCCGGGACAGGTTTCTCTGGGGCCAACGTCCTGACTTTC
-	-	TRBJ2-2	TRBV7-7	CASSLIGDPGPGELFF	TGTGCTAGCAGCTTAATTGGTGACCCTGGGCCCGGGGAGCTGTTTTTT
-	few	TRBJ1-4	TRBV9	CASSVGKRASEKLFF	TGTGCCAGCAGCGTAGGGAAGAGGGCAAGTGAAAAACTGTTTTTT
TRBD1	-	TRBJ1-2	TRBV14	CASSLWDRGYGYTF	TGTGCCAGCAGCCTATGGGACAGGGGATATGGCTACACCTTC
TRBD1	-	TRBJ1-3	TRBV12-5	CASGRTGGGYFNTGNTIYF	TGTGCTAGTGGTCGTACAGGGGGGGGATACTTCAATACTGGAAACACCATATATTTT
TRBD1	-	TRBJ1-3	TRBV27	CASSRQGIGRNTIYF	TGTGCCAGCAGTCGACAGGGGATCGGGAGAAACACCATATATTTT
-	-	TRBJ1-2	TRBV14	CASSWDTTYGYTF	TGTGCCAGCAGCTGGGACACTACCTATGGCTACACCTTC
TRBD2	-	TRBJ2-1	TRBV18	CASSPIGGVVDEQFF	TGTGCCAGCTCACCGATTGGGGGGGTCGTAGATGAGCAGTTCTTC
-	-	TRBJ1-2	TRBV20-1	CSASGGVPDYGYTF	TGCAGTGCTAGTGGGGGGGTACCTGACTATGGCTACACCTTC
TRBD1	-	TRBJ1-5	TRBV7-2	CASSVQGKGNQPQHF	TGTGCCAGCAGCGTACAGGGGAAGGGCAATCAGCCCCAGCATTTT
-	-	TRBJ2-5	TRBV5-6	CASSLVASGAHF	-
-	-	TRBJ2-5	TRBV6-5	CASTSAQGMETQYF	TGTGCCAGCACCTCGGCGCAGGGTATGGAGACCCAGTACTTC
-	-	TRBJ2-6	TRBV10-3	CAIRSGLLSSGANVLTF	TGTGCCATCAGATCGGGACTCCTGTCCTCTGGGGCCAACGTCCTGACTTTC
TRBD1	-	TRBJ1-1	TRBV7-9	CASSPLRTGSRAEAFF	TGTGCCAGCAGCCCTCTTCGGACAGGGAGTAGGGCTGAAGCTTTCTTT
-	-	TRBJ1-1	TRBV7-9	CASSPSRGGQGNTEAFF	TGTGCCAGCAGCCCATCCCGGGGGGGGCAGGGCAACACTGAAGCTTTCTTT
TRBD1	-	TRBJ1-1	TRBV30	CAWTGGMAEAFF	TGTGCCTGGACAGGGGGTATGGCTGAAGCTTTCTTT
-	-	TRBJ2-7	TRBV5-6	CASSLSVTYEQYF	TGTGCCAGCAGCTTATCGGTAACCTACGAGCAGTACTTC